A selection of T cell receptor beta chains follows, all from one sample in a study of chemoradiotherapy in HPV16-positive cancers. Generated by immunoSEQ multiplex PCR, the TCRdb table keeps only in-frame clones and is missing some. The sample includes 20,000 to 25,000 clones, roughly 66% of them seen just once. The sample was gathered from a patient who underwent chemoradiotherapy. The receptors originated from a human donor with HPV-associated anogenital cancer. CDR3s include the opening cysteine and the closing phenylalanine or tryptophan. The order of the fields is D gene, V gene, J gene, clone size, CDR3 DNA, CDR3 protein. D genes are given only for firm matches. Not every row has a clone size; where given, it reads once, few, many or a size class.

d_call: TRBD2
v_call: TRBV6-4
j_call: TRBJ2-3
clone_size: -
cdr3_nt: TGTGCCAGCTCCTGGACTAGCGGCACAGATACGCAGTATTTT
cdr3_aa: CASSWTSGTDTQYF

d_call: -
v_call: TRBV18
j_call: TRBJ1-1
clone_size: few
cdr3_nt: TGTGCCAGCTCACCCCCCAGTCTCCCTGAAGAAGCTTTCTTT
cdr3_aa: CASSPPSLPEEAFF

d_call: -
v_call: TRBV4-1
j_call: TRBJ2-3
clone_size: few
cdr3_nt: TGCGCCAGCAGCCAAGAAGGGGGGCGGACAGATACGCAGTATTTT
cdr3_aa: CASSQEGGRTDTQYF

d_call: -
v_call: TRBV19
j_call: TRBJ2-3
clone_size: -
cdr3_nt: TGTGCCAGTACCCTGGACAGAAGCACAGATACGCAGTATTTT
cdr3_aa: CASTLDRSTDTQYF

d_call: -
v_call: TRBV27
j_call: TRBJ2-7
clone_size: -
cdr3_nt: TGTGCCAGCAAAGTTGGAGGGGGATCCTACGAGCAGTACTTC
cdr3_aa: CASKVGGGSYEQYF

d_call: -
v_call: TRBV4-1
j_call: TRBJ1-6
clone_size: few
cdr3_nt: TGCGCCAGCAGCCAAGATATGGGTTCACCCCTCCACTTT
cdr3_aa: CASSQDMGSPLHF

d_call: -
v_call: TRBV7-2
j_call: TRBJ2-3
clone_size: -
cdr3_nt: TGTGCCAGCAGCTTAGGCATACACAGCACAGATACGCAGTATTTT
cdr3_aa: CASSLGIHSTDTQYF

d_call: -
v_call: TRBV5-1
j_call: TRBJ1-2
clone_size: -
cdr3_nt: TGCGCCAGCAGCTTGGGGGACCAAACTTGGCGCTACACCTTC
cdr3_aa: CASSLGDQTWRYTF

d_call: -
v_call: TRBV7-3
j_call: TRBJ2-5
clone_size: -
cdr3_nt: TGTGCCAGCAGCGCGGGACCAGAAGAGACCCAGTACTTC
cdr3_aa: CASSAGPEETQYF

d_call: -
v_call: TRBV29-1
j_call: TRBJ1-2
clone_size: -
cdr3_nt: TGCAGCGTGAAGCTTACGGTACAGTCTAACTATGGCTACACCTTC
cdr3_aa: CSVKLTVQSNYGYTF

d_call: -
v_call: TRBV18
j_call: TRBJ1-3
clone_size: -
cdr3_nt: TGTGCCAGCTCACCGGACACCACAGTACCGCTCTCTGGAAACACCATATATTTT
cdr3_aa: CASSPDTTVPLSGNTIYF

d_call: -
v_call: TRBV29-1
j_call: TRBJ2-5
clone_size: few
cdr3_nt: TGCAGCGTTGAAGTGGGGGGCGGGAGTTTCCAAGAGACCCAGTACTTC
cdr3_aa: CSVEVGGGSFQETQYF

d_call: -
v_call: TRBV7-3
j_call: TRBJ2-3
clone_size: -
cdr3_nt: TGTGCCAGCAGCCCTAGCCCCGTCCGCACAGATACGCAGTATTTT
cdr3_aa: CASSPSPVRTDTQYF

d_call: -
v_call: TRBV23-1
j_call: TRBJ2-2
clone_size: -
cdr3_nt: TGCGCCAGCAGTCAATCAGAGAACACCGGGGAGCTGTTTTTT
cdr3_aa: CASSQSENTGELFF

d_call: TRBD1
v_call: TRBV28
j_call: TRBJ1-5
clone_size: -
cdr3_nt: TGTGCCAGCACCGGGACAGTTCTACGTCAGCCCCAGCATTTT
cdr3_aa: CASTGTVLRQPQHF

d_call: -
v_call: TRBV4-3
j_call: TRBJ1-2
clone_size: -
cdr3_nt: TGCGCCAGCAGCCAAGAGGTATACGGAGAGGCAGGCTACACCTTC
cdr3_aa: CASSQEVYGEAGYTF

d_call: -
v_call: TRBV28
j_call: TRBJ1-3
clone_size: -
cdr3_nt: TGTGCCAGCAGTTTAAGTAGCTCTGGAAACACCATATATTTT
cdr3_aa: CASSLSSSGNTIYF

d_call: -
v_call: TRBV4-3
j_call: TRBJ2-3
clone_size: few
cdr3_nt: TGCGCCAGCAGCCAAGTGGAGGGAACGACAGATACGCAGTATTTT
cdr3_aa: CASSQVEGTTDTQYF

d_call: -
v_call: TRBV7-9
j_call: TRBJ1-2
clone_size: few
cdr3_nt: TGTGCCAGCAGCTTAGCGAAGGGTAACTATGGCTACACCTTC
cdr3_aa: CASSLAKGNYGYTF

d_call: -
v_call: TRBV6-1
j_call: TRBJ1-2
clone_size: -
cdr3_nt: TGTGCCAGCAGGCCGGGTGGCTATGGCTACACCTTC
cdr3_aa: CASRPGGYGYTF

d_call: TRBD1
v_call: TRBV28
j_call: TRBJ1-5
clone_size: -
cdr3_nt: TGTGCCAGCAGTTTATTTGCGGGACAGGACAATCAGCCCCAGCATTTT
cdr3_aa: CASSLFAGQDNQPQHF

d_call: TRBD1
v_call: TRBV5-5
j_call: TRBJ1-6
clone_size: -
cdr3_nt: TGTGCCAGCAGCTTGACAGGGGGTAATTCACCCCTCCACTTT
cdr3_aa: CASSLTGGNSPLHF

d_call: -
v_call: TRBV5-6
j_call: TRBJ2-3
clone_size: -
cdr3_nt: TGTGCCAGCAGCCTTGGGACTCTAGCCCGAGCAGATACGCAGTATTTT
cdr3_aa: CASSLGTLARADTQYF

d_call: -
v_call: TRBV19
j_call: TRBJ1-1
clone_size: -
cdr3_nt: TGTGCCAGTAGTAAAGCAGGGGTCACTGAAGCTTTCTTT
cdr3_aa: CASSKAGVTEAFF

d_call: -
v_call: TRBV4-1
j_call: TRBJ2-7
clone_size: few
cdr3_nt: TGCGCCAGCAGCCAAGATCCAGGCGCTTCTAGCTCCTACGAGCAGTACTTC
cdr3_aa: CASSQDPGASSSYEQYF

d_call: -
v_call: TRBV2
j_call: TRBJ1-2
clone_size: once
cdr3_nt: TGTGCCAGCACAGAAGGGACACTCGAGGGGATCTATGGCTACACCTTC
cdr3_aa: CASTEGTLEGIYGYTF

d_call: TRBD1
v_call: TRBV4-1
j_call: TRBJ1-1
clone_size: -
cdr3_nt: TGCGCCAGCAGCCTAAAAGACAGGGGAAACACTGAAGCTTTCTTT
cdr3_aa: CASSLKDRGNTEAFF

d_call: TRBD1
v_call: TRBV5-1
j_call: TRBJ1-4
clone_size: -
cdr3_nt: TGCGCCAGCAGCTCCGGGACAGGGGACGAAAAACTGTTTTTT
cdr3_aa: CASSSGTGDEKLFF

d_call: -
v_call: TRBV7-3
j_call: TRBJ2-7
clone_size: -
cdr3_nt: TGTGCCAGCAGCTTACGTCCGGATCTTGAGGCCTACGAGCAGTACTTC
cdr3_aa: CASSLRPDLEAYEQYF

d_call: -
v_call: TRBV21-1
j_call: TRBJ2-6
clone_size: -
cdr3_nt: TGTGCCAGCAGCAAACACAGGTGGGGTCTGACTTTC
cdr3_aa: CASSKHRWGLTF

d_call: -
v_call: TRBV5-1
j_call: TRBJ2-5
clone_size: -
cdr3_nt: TGCGCCAGCAGCGCCGACAGTAAACAAGAGACCCAGTACTTC
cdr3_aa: CASSADSKQETQYF

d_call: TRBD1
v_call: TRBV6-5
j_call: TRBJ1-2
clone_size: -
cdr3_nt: TGTGCCAGCAGTTCGAACAGGGGTAGAGTTGATGGCTACACCTTC
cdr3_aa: CASSSNRGRVDGYTF

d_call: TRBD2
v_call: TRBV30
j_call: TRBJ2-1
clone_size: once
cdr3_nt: TGTGCCTGGAGAAGACGGGGGGATGAGCAGTTCTTC
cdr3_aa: CAWRRRGDEQFF

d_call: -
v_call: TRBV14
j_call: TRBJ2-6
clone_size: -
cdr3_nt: TGTGCCAGCAAAACCACGGGCTCTGGGGCCAACGTCCTGACTTTC
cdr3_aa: CASKTTGSGANVLTF

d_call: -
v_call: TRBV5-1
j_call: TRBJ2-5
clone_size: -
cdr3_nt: TGCGCCAGCAGCTATCAAGCAGGACACCAAGAGACCCAGTACTTC
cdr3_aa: CASSYQAGHQETQYF

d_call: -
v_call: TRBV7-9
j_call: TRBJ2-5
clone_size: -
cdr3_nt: TGTGCCAGCAGCGCACAGGCGAACCAAGAGACCCAGTACTTC
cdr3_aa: CASSAQANQETQYF

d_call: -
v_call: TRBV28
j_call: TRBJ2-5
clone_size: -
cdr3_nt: TGTGCCAGCAGTTCCTCCTGGGGAGAGACCCAGTACTTC
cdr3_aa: CASSSSWGETQYF

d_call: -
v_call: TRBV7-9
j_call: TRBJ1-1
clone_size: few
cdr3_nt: TGTGCCAGCAGCTTAGAGGCGGGGGCGGACACTTTCTTT
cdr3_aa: CASSLEAGADTFF

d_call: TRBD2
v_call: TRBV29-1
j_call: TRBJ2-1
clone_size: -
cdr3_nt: TGCAGCGTTGTTCTTCTAGCGGGAGGGATGGACAATGAGCAGTTCTTC
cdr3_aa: CSVVLLAGGMDNEQFF

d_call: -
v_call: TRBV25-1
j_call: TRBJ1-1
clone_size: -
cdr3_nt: TGTGCCAGCAGTGAATATCGTGTTCTGGGAACTGAAGCTTTCTTT
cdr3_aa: CASSEYRVLGTEAFF

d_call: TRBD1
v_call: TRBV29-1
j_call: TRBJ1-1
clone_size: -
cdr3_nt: TGCAGCACCGAGCCGACAGGGTTGGGCGCTTTCTTT
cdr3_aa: CSTEPTGLGAFF

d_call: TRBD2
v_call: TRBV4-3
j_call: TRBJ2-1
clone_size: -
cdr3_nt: TGCGCCAGCAGCCAAGACAGGGGCGGGGGGAACAATGAGCAGTTCTTC
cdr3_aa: CASSQDRGGGNNEQFF

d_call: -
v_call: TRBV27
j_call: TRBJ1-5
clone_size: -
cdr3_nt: TGTGCCAGCAGTTCCGGGACGGATAGCAATCAGCCCCAGCATTTT
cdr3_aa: CASSSGTDSNQPQHF